The 5 T cell receptor beta chains below come from one sample, sequenced in a study of shared clonotypes between healthy human individuals. Generated by immunoSEQ multiplex PCR, the TCRdb table keeps only in-frame clones and is missing some. The data hold millions of clones, with 85% to 95% observed a single time. The sequenced material came from naive CD4+ T cells sorted from blood. The subset denotes: CD45RA+ positively selected. Source of these receptors: a man between 18 and 29 years old in good health.

The chain carries TRBV4-1 and TRBJ1-3, with D unresolved. Germline CDR1 is MGHRA and CDR2 is YSYEKL. Trimming cost V 0 bases and J 5 bases, with 8 bases left between them. The length of the CDR3 is 14 residues. CDR3 bases: TGCGCCAGCAGCCAAGAGGGTAAACGAAACACCATATATTTT. Residues: CASSQEGKRNTIYF.

This clone appeared once. This chain connects TRBV30 to TRBJ1-6, with D perhaps TRBD1 (5 bases). Per the germline V gene, CDR1 is GTSNPN and CDR2 is SVGIG (reference sequence). The length of the CDR3 is 16 residues. V gave up 1 base and J gave up 6 bases, with 16 bases separating them. CDR3 bases: TGTGCCTGGAGTGGCCCTTTCACAGGCCCTAATTCACCCCTCCACTTT. It specifies CAWSGPFTGPNSPLHF.

This clone was seen once. Here the CDR3 reads CASISLTDTQYF. The CDR3 coding sequence is TGTGCCAGCATCAGCCTCACAGATACGCAGTATTTT. The V and J genes are TRBV2 and TRBJ2-3; no clear D. This CDR3 is built from 12 residues. Germline V gene sequence: CDR1 SNHLY, CDR2 FYNNEI. The V end lost 7 bases, the J end lost 2 bases, and 7 bases lay between the germline ends.

The chain couples TRBV11-2 to TRBJ2-7; possible D gene TRBD2, 6 bases. The CDR3 sequence is 15 residues long. Trimming stripped 4 bases from V and 2 bases from J, with 15 bases between. Germline V gene data show CDR1 as SGHAT and CDR2 as FQNNGV. CDR3 protein: CASSSLSGPAYEQYF. CDR3 bases: TGTGCCAGCAGCTCCCTGAGCGGGCCAGCCTACGAGCAGTACTTC.

The rearrangement joins TRBV7-9 to TRBJ2-1; D gene ambiguous. The V gene lost 4 bases and the J gene lost 10 bases, with 11 bases spanning the gap. This CDR3 comprises 12 residues. Germline V gene lookup returns CDR1 SEHNR and CDR2 FQNEAQ (reference sequence). The CDR3 sequence is CASSSSPAEQFF. Here the CDR3 DNA reads TGTGCCAGCAGCTCCTCCCCCGCCGAGCAGTTCTTC. The whole variable domain, filled in from reference TRBV7-9 and TRBJ2-1, reads DTGVSQNPRHKITKRGQNVTFRCDPISEHNRLYWYRQTLGQGPEFLTYFQNEAQLEKSRLLSDRFSAERPKGSFSTLEIQRTEQGDSAMYLCASSSSPAEQFFGPGTRLTVL.